This passage covers 11 T cell receptor beta chains from one sample sequenced in a study of blood T cells in healthy people across ages. PCR was performed a second time for about 6 to 12 cycles using a sample-barcoded 5' primer and a J-beta primer mix. TCRdb reanalysed the 5' RACE reads using MiXCR and keeps one entry per CDR3 protein. Here the sample spans hundreds of thousands of distinct CDR3 sequences, about 30% being singletons. Sequenced input: blood. The receptors come from a woman aged 80 or over in good health.

The chain recombines TRBV12-3 or TRBV12-4 with TRBJ2-5, with unresolved D. CDR3 length: 13 residues. The V gene lost 3 bases and the J gene lost 5 bases, with 10 bases spanning the gap. The CDR3 region is CASSLRVEETQYF. The CDR3 region has the DNA TGTGCCAGCAGTTTGAGAGTTGAGGAGACCCAGTACTTC.

A few counts support this clonotype. The chain combines TRBV28 with TRBJ1-3; 7 nucleotides agree with TRBD1. Trimming took 8 bases from V and 0 from J; bases not matched to a gene: 4. Germline loops: CDR1 MDHEN, CDR2 SYDVKM. There are 14 residues in the CDR3. The CDR3 is CASAGQNSGNTIYF. The DNA for the CDR3 is TGTGCCAGCGCGGGACAGAACTCTGGAAACACCATATATTTT.

The chain combines TRBV2 with TRBJ2-2, with 7 positions matching TRBD1. The CDR3 extends over 13 amino acids. V shed 10 bases, J shed 2 bases, and the junction held 4 bases outside the gene matches. Germline CDR1 SNHLY, CDR2 FYNNEI. The CDR3 here is CATRQGNTGELFF. The CDR3 bases are TGTGCCACCCGACAGGGAAACACCGGGGAGCTGTTTTTT.

This chain links TRBV6-2 or TRBV6-3 with TRBJ2-1, with TRBD1 matching 10 bases. Losses at the gene ends were 6 bases for V and 4 bases for J; bases not matched to a gene: 9. This CDR3 contains 16 residues. Germline values: CDR1 MNHEY, CDR2 SVGEGT. The CDR3 sequence: CASRDAGTGDYNEQFF. CDR3 DNA: TGTGCCAGCAGGGACGCCGGGACAGGGGATTACAATGAGCAGTTCTTC.

This rearrangement joins TRBV5-1 to TRBJ2-2; D unresolved. Trimming shortened V by 4 bases and J by 3 bases, and 10 bases separated the two germline ends. The germline gives CDR1 SGHRS, CDR2 YFSETQ. This CDR3 contains 14 residues. The CDR3 DNA is TGCGCCAGCAGCAGGCGGAGTGACACCGGGGAGCTGTTTTTT. Its translation is CASSRRSDTGELFF.

The sample holds many counts of this clonotype. The V and J genes are TRBV20-1 and TRBJ2-3; D uncertain. Germline values: CDR1 DFQATT, CDR2 SNEGSKA (reference sequence). V was shortened by 0 bases and J by 3 bases, with 7 bases between the two germline ends. The CDR3 runs to 13 residues. The CDR3 sequence: CSARDESTDTQYF. CDR3 coding DNA: TGCAGTGCTAGAGACGAGAGTACAGATACGCAGTATTTT.

The table lists this clonotype with many counts. The chain carries TRBV9 and TRBJ2-3; possible D gene TRBD2, 5 bases. Looked up from germline, CDR1 is SGDLS and CDR2 is YYNGEE. This CDR3 has 15 amino acids. The germline V and J ends were trimmed by 0 bases and 5 bases, with 13 bases remaining between them. CDR3 sequence (DNA): TGTGCCAGCAGCGTAGTGACGGGCGAGGGAGATACGCAGTATTTT. Residues: CASSVVTGEGDTQYF.

This clonotype was recorded at least ten times. The chain joins TRBV7-6 to TRBJ2-1; D possibly uses TRBD1 or TRBD2 (6 bases each). From germline, CDR1 is SGHVS and CDR2 FNYEAQ. The CDR3 has 14 amino acids. Trimming took 5 bases from V and 9 from J, leaving 17 bases between them. CDR3 region: CASSLVGGTVEQFF. The CDR3 DNA reads TGTGCCAGCAGCCTCGTCGGGGGCACGGTTGAGCAGTTCTTC.

This clonotype was detected many times. The chain links TRBV28 to TRBJ1-6, with D possibly TRBD1 on 5 matching bases. CDR1 is MDHEN and CDR2 is SYDVKM in the germline V gene. V was trimmed by 4 bases and J by 0 bases, leaving 13 bases between them. This CDR3 comprises 17 residues. The CDR3 loop reads CASSSRGRSSYNSPLHF. CDR3 DNA: TGTGCCAGCAGTTCCCGGGGGAGGAGCTCCTATAATTCACCCCTCCACTTT. Drawing the rest from reference TRBV28 and TRBJ1-6, the complete variable domain is DVKVTQSSRYLVKRTGEKVFLECVQDMDHENMFWYRQDPGLGLRLIYFSYDVKMKEKGDIPEGYSVSREKKERFSLILESASTNQTSMYLCASSSRGRSSYNSPLHFGNGTRLTVT.

This clonotype has ten or more counts. The genes are TRBV6-5 and TRBJ2-2; D might be TRBD1 or TRBD2, each matching 5 bases. CDR1 MNHEY and CDR2 SVGAGI come from the germline V gene. The CDR3 is 15 residues long. V lost 4 bases to trimming and J lost 3 bases, with 12 bases between them. CDR3 DNA: TGTGCCAGCAGTTTTCAGGGACCCGACACCGGGGAGCTGTTTTTT. Its translation: CASSFQGPDTGELFF.

The chain recombines TRBV20-1 with TRBJ2-5, with D tentatively TRBD1 (6 bases). Matching the DNA end better, TRBJ2-7 makes the J call doubtful. Looked up from germline, CDR1 is DFQATT and CDR2 is SNEGSKA (reference sequence). The CDR3 runs to 12 residues. In DNA form, the CDR3 reads TGCAGTGCCACCGGGACACTATTCGAGCAGTACTTC. It encodes CSATGTLFEQYF.